Each of the 22 T cell receptor beta chains below was sequenced from the same sample in a study of CD8 T cells in Susac syndrome. A quantity of about 0.5 to 1 ug RNA underwent reverse transcription using random hexamers. TCRdb recomputed calls from the immunoSEQ multiplex PCR reads with MiXCR, one row per CDR3 protein. This sample has 70,000 to 95,000 distinct CDR3 sequences; approximately 95% occur once, and the top ten carry 0.85% to 1%. The specimen sequenced was CD8+ T cells from PBMCs. These receptors were collected from a human donor with Susac syndrome.

The V and J genes are TRBV4-2 and TRBJ2-7, with TRBD2 identical over 8 bases. The germline CDR1 and CDR2 sequences are LGHNA and YNFKEQ. The CDR3 consists of 15 residues. J was trimmed by 5 bases and V by 2 bases; bases with no gene match: 8. CDR3 nucleotides: TGTGCCAGCAGCCAAATCCACATAGCGGGGAACGAGCAGTACTTC. Translating gives CASSQIHIAGNEQYF.

The rearrangement uses TRBV7-9 and TRBJ2-1; D may correspond to TRBD1 or TRBD2 (5 bases each). V was clipped by 2 bases and J by 8 bases, with 16 bases between them. CDR1 is SEHNR, CDR2 FQNEAQ, per germline (reference sequence). The CDR3 has 15 residues. For the CDR3, the DNA is TGTGCCAGCAGCTTACTCGCGAGGGGTCACGATGAGCAGTTCTTC. Encoded protein: CASSLLARGHDEQFF. Combining the CDR3 with reference TRBV7-9 and TRBJ2-1 gives the whole variable domain DTGVSQNPRHKITKRGQNVTFRCDPISEHNRLYWYRQTLGQGPEFLTYFQNEAQLEKSRLLSDRFSAERPKGSFSTLEIQRTEQGDSAMYLCASSLLARGHDEQFFGPGTRLTVL.

A single count supports this clonotype. This chain joins TRBV20-1 and TRBJ2-7; D remains ambiguous. V dropped 3 bases and J dropped 1 base, with 10 bases sitting between them. CDR3 length: 13 residues. Germline lookup yields CDR1 DFQATT and CDR2 SNEGSKA (reference sequence). The CDR3 DNA is TGCAGTGCTAGTGGCAGGCAGTCCTACGAGCAGTACTTC. The encoded protein is CSASGRQSYEQYF.

This chain links TRBV9 with TRBJ1-5; D gene ambiguous. The length of the CDR3 is 14 residues. The germline CDR1 and CDR2 sequences are SGDLS and YYNGEE. With 1 base removed from V and 7 bases from J, the gap between germline ends came to 12 bases. The CDR3 bases are TGTGCCAGCAGCGTATCGGAGGGTTGGCAGCCCCAGCATTTT. Protein sequence: CASSVSEGWQPQHF. Using reference TRBV9 and TRBJ1-5 for the parts outside the CDR3, the full variable domain is DSGVTQTPKHLITATGQRVTLRCSPRSGDLSVYWYQQSLDQGLQFLIQYYNGEERAKGNILERFSAQQFPDLHSELNLSSLELGDSALYFCASSVSEGWQPQHFGDGTRLSIL.

The chain joins TRBV30 to TRBJ2-1; 12 nucleotides line up with TRBD2. Germline assignment: CDR1 GTSNPN and CDR2 SVGIG (reference sequence). The CDR3 consists of 18 residues. V was pared by 5 bases and J by 0 bases, with 11 bases of the junction left unmatched. CDR3 sequence reads: CAWETGTSGWGSYNEQFF. In DNA, the CDR3 is TGTGCCTGGGAGACGGGGACTAGCGGGTGGGGCTCCTACAATGAGCAGTTCTTC.

The rearrangement joins TRBV7-9 to TRBJ2-5; no definite D call. Trimming shortened V by 5 bases and J by 1 base, and 11 bases separated the two germline ends. The CDR3 contains 14 residues. Germline V lookup: CDR1 SEHNR, CDR2 FQNEAQ (reference sequence). The CDR3 reads CASSPRHAQETQYF. As DNA, the CDR3 is TGTGCCAGCAGCCCTAGACATGCCCAAGAGACCCAGTACTTC.

The rearrangement uses TRBV30 and TRBJ2-2; 10 positions agree with TRBD1. Trimming removed 1 base from V and 4 bases from J; junction bases left unmatched: 9. The CDR3 is 17 amino acids. Germline loops: CDR1 GTSNPN, CDR2 SVGIG (reference sequence). In DNA, the CDR3 is TGTGCCTGGAGTGGTATCGGGACAGGGGATTTCACCGGGGAGCTGTTTTTT. It encodes CAWSGIGTGDFTGELFF.

The chain recombines TRBV13 with TRBJ2-7; D is undetermined. The CDR3 has 12 residues. Germline V gene data show CDR1 as PRHDT and CDR2 as FYEKMQ (reference sequence). Trimming took off 4 bases at V and 0 bases at J, with 4 bases between the two ends. CDR3 protein: CASSSPSYEQYF. DNA of the CDR3: TGTGCCAGCAGCTCTCCCTCCTACGAGCAGTACTTC.

This sequence joins TRBV30 and TRBJ2-1, with a tentative D call TRBD2 (6 bases). The CDR3 extends over 15 amino acids. Trimming took off 4 bases at V and 4 bases at J, with 17 bases between the two ends. Germline-derived CDR1 and CDR2 are GTSNPN and SVGIG (reference sequence). The CDR3 coding sequence is TGTGCCTGGACCCCCGGTAGCGGTGATTACAATGAGCAGTTCTTC. Amino acids: CAWTPGSGDYNEQFF.

V and J are TRBV6-4 and TRBJ1-6, with TRBD1 matching 7 bases. This CDR3 comprises 15 residues. Germline CDR1 is MRHNA and CDR2 is SNTAGT. V was pared by 5 bases and J by 5 bases, with 6 bases of the junction left unmatched. The CDR3 bases are TGTGCCAGCAGTCCCGGGACAGCAAATAATTCACCCCTCCACTTT. As protein: CASSPGTANNSPLHF.

The chain recombines TRBV7-8 with TRBJ2-1, with TRBD2 identical over 8 bases. The CDR3 has 14 amino acids. Trimming cost V 5 bases and J 8 bases; bases outside gene matches: 8. Germline-derived CDR1 and CDR2 are SGHVS and FQNEAQ. The CDR3 nucleotides are TGTGCCAGCAGCCTTATAGCGGGAACAGATGAGCAGTTCTTC. Translating it yields CASSLIAGTDEQFF.

The chain employs TRBV11-1 and TRBJ2-1; 7 nucleotides line up with TRBD1. The J segment lost 9 bases and the V segment lost 11 bases, leaving 7 bases of the junction unmatched. Germline CDR1 SGHAT, CDR2 FQDESV (reference sequence). This CDR3 is built from 11 residues. The CDR3 region has the DNA TGTGCCGTAAGGACAGGCGTTGAGCAGTTCTTC. Translating gives CAVRTGVEQFF.

The rearrangement joins TRBV5-6 to TRBJ1-2; D is possibly TRBD1 (5 bases). The CDR3 contains 13 residues. Trimming shortened V by 0 bases and J by 5 bases, and 8 bases separated the two germline ends. The germline CDR1 and CDR2 sequences are SGHDT and YYEEEE. CDR3 residues: CASSLEGEYGYTF. The CDR3 DNA is TGTGCCAGCAGCTTGGAAGGGGAATATGGCTACACCTTC.

V usage is TRBV5-1 and J usage is TRBJ2-7, with 14 positions matching TRBD2. CDR3 length: 16 amino acids. Germline V gene data show CDR1 as SGHRS and CDR2 as YFSETQ. V shed 6 bases, J shed 0 bases, and the junction held 5 bases outside the gene matches. CDR3 nucleotides: TGCGCCAGCAACGGACTAGCGGGAGGATTCTCCTACGAGCAGTACTTC. Translating it yields CASNGLAGGFSYEQYF.

This sequence joins TRBV20-1 and TRBJ2-1; no definite D call. V was cut by 6 bases and J by 0 bases, with 12 bases left in between. The V gene's germline CDR1 is DFQATT and CDR2 SNEGSKA (reference sequence). The CDR3 consists of 14 residues. The CDR3 DNA reads TGCAGTGCATTCGTGTGGAGCTCCTACAATGAGCAGTTCTTC. Translation: CSAFVWSSYNEQFF.

The chain uses TRBV27 and TRBJ2-3; 11 bases align to TRBD2. The CDR3 is made up of 16 amino acids. V lost 4 bases to trimming and J lost 2 bases; unmatched junction nucleotides: 5. From germline, CDR1 is MNHEY and CDR2 SMNVEV (reference sequence). For the CDR3, the DNA is TGTGCCAGCAGTTGGGGACTAGCGGAATACACAGATACGCAGTATTTT. Translation gives CASSWGLAEYTDTQYF.

The chain is built from TRBV5-6 and TRBJ1-2; 8 positions match TRBD1. CDR1 and CDR2 (germline): SGHDT, YYEEEE. CDR3 size: 18 residues. The ends lost 4 bases at V and 8 bases at J; junction bases unmatched: 22. CDR3 sequence: CASSPTGQGAMDIEGYTF. DNA of the CDR3: TGTGCCAGCAGCCCAACCGGACAGGGAGCCATGGATATTGAGGGCTACACCTTC.

This clonotype appeared a few times. The V and J genes are TRBV7-3 and TRBJ2-2; TRBD2 agrees at 9 bases. The germline V gene encodes CDR1 SGHTA and CDR2 FQGTGA. This CDR3 comprises 14 residues. V lost 2 bases, J lost 6 bases, and 1 base stayed unmatched. Here the CDR3 reads CASSLAGGAGELFF. DNA of the CDR3: TGTGCCAGCAGCTTAGCGGGAGGGGCCGGGGAGCTGTTTTTT.

For this clonotype: One junction end disagrees with the germline gene, perhaps due to a read error. The rearrangement joins TRBV7-6 to TRBJ2-3, with TRBD2 matching over 9 bases. The CDR3 spans 14 residues. Germline V CDR1 and CDR2: SGHVS, FNYEAQ. The DNA of the CDR3 is TGTGCCGGCAGCTCTAGCGGGGGCACAGATACGCAGTATTTT. Translation: CAGSSSGGTDTQYF.

The chain links TRBV5-1 to TRBJ1-5; 9 nucleotides agree with TRBD1. The J segment lost 1 base and the V segment lost 0 bases, leaving 2 bases of the junction unmatched. Germline CDR1 is SGHRS and CDR2 is YFSETQ. This CDR3 contains 16 residues. Written as DNA, the CDR3 is TGCGCCAGCAGCTTGGGGGACAGGGAAAGCAATCAGCCCCAGCATTTT. Its protein product is CASSLGDRESNQPQHF.

J is TRBJ2-1 and V is TRBV3-1; 13 nucleotides match TRBD2. There are 14 residues in the CDR3. Germline assignment: CDR1 LGHDT and CDR2 YNNKEL (reference sequence). The V gene end was trimmed by 8 bases and the J gene end by 8 bases; junction bases not matched to a gene: 6. Here the CDR3 DNA reads TGTGCCAGCGAGACTAGCGGGAGGTTTGATGAGCAGTTCTTC. Its protein product is CASETSGRFDEQFF.

This clonotype has just one count. This chain connects TRBV30 to TRBJ1-1; D perhaps matches TRBD1 (6 bases). The CDR3 length is 16 residues. The ends were cut back, 2 bases at V and 2 bases at J, with 18 bases in the middle. CDR1 GTSNPN and CDR2 SVGIG come from the germline V gene (reference sequence). The chain's CDR3 is CAWSPDGDIFNTEAFF. As DNA, the CDR3 is TGTGCCTGGAGTCCCGATGGGGACATCTTCAACACTGAAGCTTTCTTT.